One and the same sample provided the 31 T cell receptor beta chains below, sequenced in a study of tumor-infiltrating lymphocytes in primary liver carcinoma. Using a constant-region primer together with ProtoScript II reverse transcriptase, TCR beta cDNA was made from around 500 ng of total RNA. Researchers made the TCR beta libraries by running three nested multiplex PCR rounds with slightly modified ARM-PCR. TRBV1-TRBV30 forward and Cbeta reverse primers drove the first two roughly 10-cycle rounds. One entry per CDR3 protein results from TCRdb running MiXCR on the multiplex PCR reads. This table holds 35,000 to 50,000 distinct CDR3 sequences, more than 70% found once. The tissue used was unsorted bulk material of roughly 17-32 mg. RNA and DNA were co-extracted from it with the AllPrep DNA/RNA mini kit. Sequenced material: tumor-adjacent normal liver tissue. These receptors came from a woman in her thirties with primary liver carcinoma and hepatitis B virus infection.

This clonotype was seen a few times. Sequence at one end of the junction differs from germline and may be a read error. J is TRBJ2-5 and V is TRBV6-5, with D hard to call. The CDR3 extends over 14 amino acids. Per the germline V gene, CDR1 is MNHEY and CDR2 is SVGAGI. CDR3 protein: CASSYSIEERTQYF. CDR3 in DNA: TGTGCCAGTAGTTACTCGATCGAGGAGAGGACCCAGTACTTC.

This clonotype appeared a single time. This chain uses TRBV6-1 with TRBJ2-7; the match to TRBD1 covers 8 bases. This CDR3 spans 14 amino acids. With 9 bases clipped from V and 6 bases from J, the junction kept 13 bases outside the gene matches. Germline V gives CDR1 MNHNS, CDR2 SASEGT. The CDR3 region is CARTPGQGGFEQYF. The DNA for the CDR3 is TGTGCCAGGACACCTGGACAGGGAGGCTTCGAGCAGTACTTC.

Ten or more counts support this clonotype. The chain is built from TRBV28 and TRBJ1-2; D gene unclear. There are 12 residues in the CDR3. Germline CDR1 MDHEN, CDR2 SYDVKM. Trimming took off 2 bases at V and 6 bases at J, with 7 bases between the two ends. CDR3 DNA sequence: TGTGCCAGCAGTTTACTACCCAATGGCTACACCTTC. The encoded protein is CASSLLPNGYTF.

As for this clonotype: The missing conserved phenylalanine or tryptophan at the end of this CDR3 makes a read error likely. The chain uses TRBV6-6 and TRBJ1-1, with TRBD1 matching 10 bases. The V and J ends lost 4 bases and 4 bases, in that order; junction bases with no gene match: 9. CDR3 size: 16 residues. Germline V gives CDR1 MNHNY, CDR2 SVGAGI (reference sequence). The CDR3 DNA follows: TGTGCCAGCAGTTTCCGACAGGGGGCTGGTCCCACTGAAGCTTTCTTG. Translating it yields CASSFRQGAGPTEAFL.

This clonotype has a count of ten or more. The chain combines TRBV6-5 with TRBJ1-2; D perhaps matches TRBD1 (5 bases). V lost 11 bases to trimming and J lost 0 bases, with 22 bases between them. CDR1 is MNHEY and CDR2 is SVGAGI in the germline V gene. This CDR3 has 16 amino acids. The CDR3 sequence: CAASVSGGSANYGYTF. The DNA for the CDR3 is TGTGCCGCGTCGGTCTCTGGGGGGTCAGCTAACTATGGCTACACCTTC.

This clonotype was seen a handful of times. A read error may explain this, as a much larger clone is one base away. This sequence joins TRBV7-9 and TRBJ2-5, with no clear D. The CDR3 covers 11 residues. CDR1 is SEHNR, CDR2 FQNEAQ, per germline (reference sequence). For the CDR3, the DNA is TGTGCCATCAGCTTGGGAGAGACCCAGTACTTC. This translates into CAISLGETQYF.

With respect to this clonotype: One end of the junction varies from germline; a read error may be responsible. V is TRBV7-9 and J is TRBJ2-5; D perhaps matches TRBD2 (5 bases). Germline CDR1 is SEHNR and CDR2 is FQNEAQ (reference sequence). CDR3 length: 11 amino acids. CDR3 DNA: TGTACCAGCAGATTTAGGGAGACCCAGTATTTC. Amino acids: CTSRFRETQYF.

Of note for this clonotype: One end of the junction is discordant with germline, which a read error may explain. The rearrangement joins TRBV12-3 or TRBV12-4 to TRBJ1-4; 9 bases map to TRBD1. The CDR3 totals 18 residues. As DNA, the CDR3 is TGTGCCAGCAGCTTGGGGGACAGGGTTTTCTATCCCAATGAAAAACTGTTATTT. Translation gives CASSLGDRVFYPNEKLLF.

CDR3 DNA: TGTGCCAGCAGATCTAACAGGGGGCAAACTAATGAAAAACTGTTTTTT. Amino acid sequence: CASRSNRGQTNEKLFF. V is TRBV2 and J is TRBJ1-4; 9 positions agree with TRBD1. Per germline, CDR1 SNHLY and CDR2 FYNNEI. Unmatched junction bases numbered 6, after V lost 6 bases and J lost 1 base. The CDR3 is 16 amino acids.

V gene TRBV6-6 combines with J gene TRBJ2-1; 7 nucleotides align to TRBD2. The V and J ends lost 10 bases and 9 bases, in that order; junction bases with no gene match: 21. The germline V gene encodes CDR1 MNHNY and CDR2 SVGAGI (reference sequence). CDR3 length: 16 amino acids. CDR3 region: CATTVGSAYGGSEQFF. The CDR3 region has the DNA TGTGCCACTACAGTGGGGAGCGCCTACGGGGGGAGTGAGCAGTTCTTC.

As to this clonotype: At one boundary the junction diverges from the germline segment, which might be a read error. This chain's CDR3 is CASSSRRGRETQYF. The CDR3 nucleotides are TGTGCCAGCAGCTCCCGGAGAGGGAGGGAGACTCAGTACTTC. The chain carries TRBV7-9 and TRBJ2-5, with 7 bases that match TRBD2. Germline CDR1 SEHNR, CDR2 FQNEAQ (reference sequence). The CDR3 totals 14 residues.

Points on this clonotype: The junction departs from germline at one end; a sequencing error may be responsible. The chain uses TRBV12-3 or TRBV12-4 and TRBJ2-1; 11 bases line up with TRBD2. The CDR3 contains 15 residues. CDR3 DNA: TGTTCCAGCAGCCTGTCCGGGACTAGCGGACTCGAGCATTTCTTC. It translates to CSSSLSGTSGLEHFF.

The chain has TRBV6-1 and TRBJ2-1, with D possibly being TRBD1 (5 bases). The V and J ends lost 5 bases and 5 bases respectively, with 10 bases between them. Germline V gene sequence: CDR1 MNHNS, CDR2 SASEGT. The CDR3 spans 13 residues. CDR3 nucleotide sequence: TGTGCCAGCAGTCAAAAGGACAACAATGAGCAGTTCTTC. Translating gives CASSQKDNNEQFF.

Remarks on this clonotype: This CDR3 fails to terminate in the conserved phenylalanine or tryptophan, so it likely reflects a read error. The chain links TRBV4-3 to TRBJ1-5; D gene ambiguous. CDR1 is LGHNA, CDR2 YSLEER, per germline. CDR3 length: 14 amino acids. In nucleotides, the CDR3 is TGCGTCAGCAGCCAAGATCCGGCCAGTCAGCCCCAGCATTCT. Translated, it gives CVSSQDPASQPQHS.

Ten or more counts support this clonotype. The V call is TRBV25-1, the J call TRBJ1-2, with 7 bases lining up with TRBD1. Unmatched junction bases numbered 6, after V lost 6 bases and J lost 8 bases. This CDR3 comprises 12 residues. The germline CDR1 and CDR2 sequences are MGHDK and SYGVNS. CDR3 nucleotides: TGTGCCAGCAGCAAGCAGGGGGGAGGCTACACCTTC. Protein product: CASSKQGGGYTF.

This clonotype was observed once. This rearrangement joins TRBV7-9 to TRBJ2-7; unclear D gene. Trimming cost V 4 bases and J 2 bases, with 3 bases left between them. The germline CDR1 and CDR2 sequences are SEHNR and FQNEAQ (reference sequence). The length of the CDR3 is 11 residues. The CDR3 DNA reads TGTGCCAGCAGCTCACCCTACGAGCAGTACTTC. It yields the protein CASSSPYEQYF.

With respect to this clonotype: Because the CDR3 is missing its conserved closing phenylalanine or tryptophan, this is likely a read error. The chain is built from TRBV2 and TRBJ2-3, with a possible D match to TRBD1 (5 bases). V lost 11 bases and J 10 bases, leaving 25 bases between the germline ends. Germline V gene sequence: CDR1 SNHLY, CDR2 FYNNEI. The CDR3 totals 14 residues. The CDR3 region is CAGAPQGMQGAQYS. CDR3 coding DNA: TGTGCCGGGGCCCCCCAAGGGATGCAAGGTGCGCAGTATTCT.

As regards this clonotype: Because the CDR3 is missing its conserved closing phenylalanine or tryptophan, this is likely a read error. This chain uses TRBV29-1 with TRBJ2-7; 7 bases are shared with TRBD2. The ends lost 6 bases at V and 4 bases at J; junction bases unmatched: 6. CDR3 length: 12 amino acids. The germline gives CDR1 SQVTM, CDR2 ANQGSEA. CDR3 sequence (DNA): TGCAGCGTGCGGGGGAAAGGGTACGAGCAGTACTCC. Translation: CSVRGKGYEQYS.

Note on this clonotype: The conserved phenylalanine or tryptophan normally closing the CDR3 is absent here, so this likely arose from a read error. This sequence joins TRBV6-1 and TRBJ2-5, with D unresolved. This CDR3 has 15 residues. Germline V gene lookup returns CDR1 MNHNS and CDR2 SASEGT. CDR3 loop: CTSSWIGATQETQYL. The CDR3 nucleotides read TGTACCAGCAGCTGGATAGGAGCTACACAAGAGACCCAGTACCTC.

The chain has TRBV4-2 and TRBJ2-1; D gene uncertain. The tail of the sequence fits TRBJ2-7 better, so the J call may be wrong. The length of the CDR3 is 18 residues. CDR1 and CDR2 (germline): LGHNA, YNFKEQ. CDR3 DNA sequence: TGTGCCAGCAGCCAAGTAGTGAGCGTCCGAAGCTCCTACACTGAGCAGTACTTC. It specifies CASSQVVSVRSSYTEQYF.

In the case of this clonotype: The junction departs from germline at one end; a sequencing error may be responsible. This chain connects TRBV6-2 or TRBV6-3 to TRBJ2-1; a weak D match, TRBD2 (6 bases). The CDR3 contains 13 residues. Germline-derived CDR1 and CDR2 are MNHEY and SVGEGT. Here the CDR3 reads CVSGLLLYNGRFF. The CDR3 DNA follows: TGTGTCAGCGGGCTGCTCCTATACAATGGGCGGTTCTTC.

In regard to this clonotype: The junction departs from germline at one end; a sequencing error may be responsible. The chain couples TRBV29-1 to TRBJ2-7; the match to TRBD1 covers 10 bases. CDR3 size: 13 residues. CDR1 and CDR2 (germline): SQVTM, ANQGSEA. CDR3: CSVRQGALYELYF. The CDR3 nucleotides are TGCAGCGTAAGACAGGGGGCATTATACGAGCTGTACTTC.

V and J are TRBV28 and TRBJ2-1, with 9 bases fitting TRBD1. V dropped 5 bases and J dropped 6; count of bases not matched to a gene: 14. The CDR3 spans 17 residues. Looked up from germline, CDR1 is MDHEN and CDR2 is SYDVKM. The CDR3 sequence: CASSPAQGAWRVNEQFF. CDR3 in DNA: TGTGCCAGCAGTCCAGCACAGGGGGCATGGAGAGTCAATGAGCAGTTCTTC.

On this clonotype itself: The conserved final phenylalanine or tryptophan is absent from the CDR3, which likely points to a read error. The V call is TRBV6-5, the J call TRBJ1-2, with D unresolved. The CDR3 is 13 residues long. The germline gives CDR1 MNHEY, CDR2 SVGAGI. The CDR3 loop is CASSYSGRHGYTS. CDR3 coding DNA: TGTGCCAGTAGTTACTCCGGCAGGCACGGCTACACCTCC.

A single count supports this clonotype. Germline is not matched at one junction end, which may reflect a read error. This chain links TRBV6-6 with TRBJ2-3; 11 positions match TRBD2. The CDR3 length is 14 residues. CDR1 is MNHNY, CDR2 SVGAGI, per germline (reference sequence). The CDR3 bases are TGTACCAGTCTAACTAGCGGGAGCGCGGATACGCAGTATTTT. Its translation: CTSLTSGSADTQYF.

With regard to this clonotype: The junction differs from germline at one of its ends, possibly a read error. This chain joins TRBV11-3 and TRBJ1-1; the match to TRBD1 covers 7 bases. The CDR3 consists of 13 residues. CDR1 is SGHNT and CDR2 is YENEEA in the germline V gene. The CDR3 nucleotides are TGTGTCAGCAGCGAGGACAGGAACACCGAAGCTTTCTTT. Amino acids: CVSSEDRNTEAFF.

Relative to its sample, this clonotype is medium-sized. V gene TRBV6-1 combines with J gene TRBJ2-3; D is ambiguous. Trimming stripped 4 bases from V and 3 bases from J, with 11 bases between. The length of the CDR3 is 14 residues. The germline V gene has CDR1 MNHNS and CDR2 SASEGT. CDR3 sequence (DNA): TGTGCCAGCAGTGCTGTGTGGTTTACAGATACGCAGTATTTT. Protein: CASSAVWFTDTQYF.

This clonotype was counted a few times. This CDR3 fails to terminate in the conserved phenylalanine or tryptophan, so it likely reflects a read error. It is unclear where the CDR3 begins or ends on the DNA, so no DNA is shown, and the CDR3 is as TCRdb lists it. The chain recombines TRBV10-3 with TRBJ1-6; the table's D call TRBD1 went unverified against the DNA. The V gene's germline CDR1 is ENHRY and CDR2 SYGVKD. Both ends counted, the CDR3 spans 14 residues. The CDR3 sequence is CAISEQPGNSPHHI.

This clonotype was found once. This chain links TRBV12-3 or TRBV12-4 with TRBJ2-7; no clear D gene. V lost 11 bases, J lost 0 bases, and 14 bases lay in between. CDR3 size: 13 residues. CDR3 in DNA: TGTGCCGGGTTTCGAGCGAGCTCCTACGAGCAGTACTTC. It yields the protein CAGFRASSYEQYF.

The sample holds one count of this clonotype. Sequence at one end of the junction differs from germline and may be a read error. The chain carries TRBV4-2 and TRBJ2-3; 13 positions agree with TRBD2. CDR3 length: 23 residues. CDR1 LGHNA and CDR2 YNFKEQ come from the germline V gene. CDR3 sequence (DNA): TGTGTCAGCAGCCATGAGACAGGGAGGTTCACTAGCGGGAGGGCCGGGGGCACAGATACGCAGTATTTT. It translates to CVSSHETGRFTSGRAGGTDTQYF.

This clonotype was found many times. This chain joins TRBV4-1 and TRBJ2-1, with D perhaps TRBD2 (6 bases). V lost 1 base to trimming and J lost 9 bases, with 13 bases between them. Germline CDR1 and CDR2: MGHRA and YSYEKL. This CDR3 has 14 residues. The CDR3 sequence: CASSQGLAKGEQFF. CDR3 sequence (DNA): TGCGCCAGCAGCCAAGGGCTAGCGAAGGGTGAGCAGTTCTTC.